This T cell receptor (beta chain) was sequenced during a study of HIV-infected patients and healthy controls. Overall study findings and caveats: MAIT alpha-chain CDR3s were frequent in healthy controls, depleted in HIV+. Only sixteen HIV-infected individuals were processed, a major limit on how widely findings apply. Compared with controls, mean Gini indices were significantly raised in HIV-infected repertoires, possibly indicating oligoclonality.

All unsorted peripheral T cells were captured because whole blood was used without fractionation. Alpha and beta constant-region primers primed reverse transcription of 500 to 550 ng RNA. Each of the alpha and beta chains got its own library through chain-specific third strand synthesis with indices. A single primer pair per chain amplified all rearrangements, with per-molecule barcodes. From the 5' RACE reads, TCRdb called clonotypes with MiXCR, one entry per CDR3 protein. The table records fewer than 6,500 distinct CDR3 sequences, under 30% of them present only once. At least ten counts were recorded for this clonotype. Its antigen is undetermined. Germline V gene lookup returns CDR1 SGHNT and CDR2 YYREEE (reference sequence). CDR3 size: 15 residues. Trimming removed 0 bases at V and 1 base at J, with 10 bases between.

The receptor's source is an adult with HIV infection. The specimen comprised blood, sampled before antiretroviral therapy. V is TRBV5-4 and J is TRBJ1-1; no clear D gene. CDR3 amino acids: CASSLVGEGNTEAFF. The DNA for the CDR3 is TGTGCCAGCAGCTTGGTCGGCGAGGGGAACACTGAAGCTTTCTTT.